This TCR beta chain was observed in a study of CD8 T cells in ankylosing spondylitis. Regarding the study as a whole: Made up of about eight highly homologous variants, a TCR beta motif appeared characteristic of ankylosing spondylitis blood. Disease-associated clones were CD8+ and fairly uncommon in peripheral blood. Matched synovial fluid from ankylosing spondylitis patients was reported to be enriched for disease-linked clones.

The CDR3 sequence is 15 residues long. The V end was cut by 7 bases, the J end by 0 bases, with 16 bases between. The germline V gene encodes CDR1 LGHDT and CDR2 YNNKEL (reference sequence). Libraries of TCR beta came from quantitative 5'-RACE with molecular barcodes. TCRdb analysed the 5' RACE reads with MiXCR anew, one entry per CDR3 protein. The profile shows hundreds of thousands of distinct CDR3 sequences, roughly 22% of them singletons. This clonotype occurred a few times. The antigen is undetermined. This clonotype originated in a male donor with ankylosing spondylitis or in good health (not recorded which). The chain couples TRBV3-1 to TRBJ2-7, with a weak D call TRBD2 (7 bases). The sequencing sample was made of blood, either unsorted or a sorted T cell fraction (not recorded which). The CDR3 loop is CASTTGRGPSYEQYF. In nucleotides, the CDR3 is TGTGCCAGCACCACAGGGCGGGGGCCCTCCTACGAGCAGTACTTC.